The rows below give T cell receptor beta chains drawn from one sample of a study of cytomegalovirus exposure and HLA in healthy donors. Libraries were prepared by immunoSEQ multiplex PCR; TCRdb keeps only in-frame clonotypes and omits some of them. The sample shows some 90,000 clones, less than 85% of them seen only once. The sample taken for sequencing was PBMCs. The receptors were sampled from a man aged 25-45 years in good health and CMV-seropositive. Each CDR3 is given with its conserved first and last residue. A D gene is named only where the DNA matches it firmly. Size tells how often a clone was seen (once, few, many) or the class of an expanded clone, and some rows leave it out.

size	D	V	J	DNA	CDR3
once	-	TRBV9	TRBJ2-1	TGTGCCAGCAGCGTAGATCTAGCAGGAGTATACAATGAGCAGTTCTTC	CASSVDLAGVYNEQFF
-	TRBD1	TRBV5-1	TRBJ1-3	TGCGCCAGCAGCTTCCAGGGGGCTTACGGAAACACCATATATTTT	CASSFQGAYGNTIYF
-	TRBD1	TRBV25-1	TRBJ2-1	TGTGCCAGCAGTGAAACAGGACAGGGGGCCTGGGAGCAGTTCTTC	CASSETGQGAWEQFF
-	TRBD2	TRBV11-3	TRBJ2-3	TGTGCCAGCAGCTTAGGGGCTAGCGGATACACAGATACGCAGTATTTT	CASSLGASGYTDTQYF
-	-	TRBV7-6	TRBJ2-2	TGTGCCAGCAGCTCCAGGGCGGGGTTCGGCGGGGAGCTGTTTTTT	CASSSRAGFGGELFF
-	TRBD1	TRBV10-3	TRBJ1-3	TGTGCCATCAGTTTCCTGGACAGGGCGAACGGAAACACCATATATTTT	CAISFLDRANGNTIYF
-	TRBD1	TRBV4-1	TRBJ1-2	TGCGCCAGCAGCCCATCCCCAGGGGGCCATAAGGCTAACTATGGCTACACCTTC	CASSPSPGGHKANYGYTF
few	-	TRBV30	TRBJ1-5	TGTGCCTGGAGCGACACGAGCAATCAGCCCCAGCATTTT	CAWSDTSNQPQHF
-	TRBD2	TRBV10-3	TRBJ2-1	TGTGCCATCAGTGGGCCCGGGGGGAGCTCCTACAATGAGCAGTTCTTC	CAISGPGGSSYNEQFF
-	TRBD1	TRBV10-3	TRBJ1-6	TGTGCCATCAGTGCCCGGGACAGGGGGCTATCACCCCTCCACTTT	CAISARDRGLSPLHF
-	-	TRBV28	TRBJ2-2	TGTGCCACCCCGGACTTTAACACCGGGGAGCTGTTTTTT	CATPDFNTGELFF
-	-	TRBV19	TRBJ2-4	TGTGCCAGTAGTCCCGGGGCCAAAAACATTCAGTACTTC	CASSPGAKNIQYF
-	TRBD2	TRBV9	TRBJ2-1	TGTGCCAGCAGCGTAGTGGGGGGAGGGTCCTACAATGAGCAGTTCTTC	CASSVVGGGSYNEQFF
-	TRBD1	TRBV7-8	TRBJ1-5	TGTGCCAGCAGCCCCGGGACAGAAACGTATAGCAATCAGCCCCAGCATTTT	CASSPGTETYSNQPQHF
-	TRBD1	TRBV7-9	TRBJ2-1	TGTGCCAGCAGCTCCCGGGACAGATACAATGAGCAGTTCTTC	CASSSRDRYNEQFF
-	TRBD1	TRBV2	TRBJ1-1	TGTGCCACCAGGACAGGGATGAACACTGAAGCTTTCTTT	CATRTGMNTEAFF
-	-	TRBV9	TRBJ1-1	TGTGCCAGCAGCCCCGATCCCCGGGGTGGTTGGACTGAAGCTTTCTTT	CASSPDPRGGWTEAFF
-	-	TRBV29-1	TRBJ2-1	TGCAGCGTTGGGGGCAGCAACAATGAGCAGTTCTTC	CSVGGSNNEQFF
-	-	TRBV6-5	TRBJ2-1	TGTGCCAGCAGCCGGGTATCCTACAATGAGCAGTTCTTC	CASSRVSYNEQFF
-	-	TRBV19	TRBJ2-7	TGTGCCAGTAGTCTCTCTTCGGTCTACGAGCAGTACTTC	CASSLSSVYEQYF
-	TRBD2	TRBV7-2	TRBJ2-1	TGTGCCAGCAGCCTGGGCACTAGCGGGAGGTACAATGAGCAGTTCTTC	CASSLGTSGRYNEQFF
-	-	TRBV7-9	TRBJ1-6	TGTGCCAGCAGCTACGGGTCATCCTATAATTCACCCCTCCACTTT	CASSYGSSYNSPLHF
-	-	TRBV2	TRBJ1-2	TGTGCCAGCAGTGAGGCCCCTAACGGGGGCTACACCTTC	CASSEAPNGGYTF
-	TRBD2	TRBV29-1	TRBJ2-7	TGCAGCGCCGGGGTCCTACGGGACTATCCGTTAAAGTACTTC	CSAGVLRDYPLKYF
-	-	TRBV4-1	TRBJ1-1	TGCGCCAGCAGCCAAGAGGGGAGACAGGCGGTTGGAGCTTTCTTT	CASSQEGRQAVGAFF
-	-	TRBV5-1	TRBJ1-2	TGCGCCAGCAGCATGGAGGGGGACTATGGCTACACCTTC	CASSMEGDYGYTF
-	-	TRBV27	TRBJ1-1	TGTGCCAGCAGTTTGGTCCCTGGCATGAACACTGAAGCTTTCTTT	CASSLVPGMNTEAFF
-	TRBD2	TRBV7-2	TRBJ2-7	TGTGCCAGCAGCATGACTAGCGGGACCTACGAGCAGTACTTC	CASSMTSGTYEQYF
medium-sized	TRBD1	TRBV4-1	TRBJ1-1	TGCGCCAGCAGCCGACCGATTGACAGGGAGACTGAAGCTTTCTTT	CASSRPIDRETEAFF
once	-	TRBV9	TRBJ2-1	TGTGCCAGCAGCGCCACAGGGTGGTCCTACAATGAGCAGTTCTTC	CASSATGWSYNEQFF
-	TRBD1	TRBV11-2	TRBJ2-7	TGTGCCAGCAGCGACTACCCCACAGGGGACTCCTACGAGCAGTACTTC	CASSDYPTGDSYEQYF
-	TRBD1	TRBV7-9	TRBJ1-1	TGTTCCAGCAGCTCGGGACAGATGAACACTGAAGCTTTCTTT	CSSSSGQMNTEAFF
few	TRBD1	TRBV5-6	TRBJ1-6	TGTGCCAGCAGCTTCCAAGGGGGCCTAAGTTCACCCCTCCACTTT	CASSFQGGLSSPLHF
-	-	TRBV7-3	TRBJ2-3	TGTGCCAGCAGCGTGGGAGATGCAGATACGCAGTATTTT	CASSVGDADTQYF
-	TRBD2	TRBV4-2	TRBJ2-5	TGTGCCAGCAGCCAAGTCGTCCGCGGGACTAGCTTAGGGATATCAGAGACCCAGTACTTC	CASSQVVRGTSLGISETQYF
-	TRBD1	TRBV19	TRBJ2-3	TGTGCCAGTAGTATTACCAGGGGGGATACGCAGTATTTT	CASSITRGDTQYF
-	TRBD1	TRBV5-1	TRBJ1-5	TGCGCCAGCAGCTTGACAGGGGTGAGCAATCAGCCCCAGCATTTT	CASSLTGVSNQPQHF
-	-	TRBV6-6	TRBJ1-5	TGTGCCAGCAGTTACTCACATCCCAATCAGCCCCAGCATTTT	CASSYSHPNQPQHF
-	-	TRBV4-1	TRBJ2-3	TGCGCCAGCAGCCAAGATGCGGCTGGGACAACCTGGACCACGCAGTATTTT	CASSQDAAGTTWTTQYF
-	-	TRBV19	TRBJ1-2	TGTGCCAGTAGAAGGGGAACCAACTATGGCTACACCTTC	CASRRGTNYGYTF
-	TRBD1	TRBV5-1	TRBJ1-1	TGCGCCAGCAGCCCCCCGGACAGGGGGCCGATCACTGAAGCTTTCTTT	CASSPPDRGPITEAFF
-	TRBD2	TRBV28	TRBJ2-3	TGTGCCAGCAGTGCCGGGGGCGGGAGGGCCAATACGCAGTATTTT	CASSAGGGRANTQYF
-	TRBD1	TRBV7-2	TRBJ1-2	TGTGCCAGCAGCTTATTCTTGACAGGGGAGGGCTATGGCTACACCTTC	CASSLFLTGEGYGYTF
-	-	TRBV7-2	TRBJ1-2	TGTGCCAGCAGCTCCGGACTAATAGGATACTATGGCTACACCTTC	CASSSGLIGYYGYTF
-	TRBD1	TRBV29-1	TRBJ1-2	TGCAGCGTCCTTGGGGGACAGAACTATGGCTACACCTTC	CSVLGGQNYGYTF
-	TRBD1	TRBV18	TRBJ1-1	TGTGCCAGCTCGGGGGACAGAAACACTGAAGCTTTCTTT	CASSGDRNTEAFF
-	TRBD2	TRBV27	TRBJ2-3	TGTGCCAGCAGTTCCCCCTGGGTGGCGGGAGACGGTTCGAGCACAGATACGCAGTATTTT	CASSSPWVAGDGSSTDTQYF
-	TRBD1	TRBV11-2	TRBJ2-3	TGTGCCAGCAGCCTACTGGGACAGGGCGATACGCAGTATTTT	CASSLLGQGDTQYF
-	-	TRBV7-6	TRBJ1-6	TGTGCCAGCAGCTTAGGAAATTCTAATAATTCACCCCTCCACTTT	CASSLGNSNNSPLHF
-	TRBD1	TRBV11-1	TRBJ2-2	TGTGCCAGCACTCGACAGGGGGGCACCGGGGAGCTGTTTTTT	CASTRQGGTGELFF
once	-	TRBV18	TRBJ2-1	TGTGCCAGCTCACCACGGAGGGAGCACTACAATGAGCAGTTCTTC	CASSPRREHYNEQFF